This T cell receptor (beta chain) was found in a study of CD8+CD57+ T cells in acquired aplastic anemia. At the level of the study: The mean DNA yield obtained from sorted CD4+ and CD8+ cells came to roughly 3.4 ug. Healthy donors gave 11 million or so reads on average for CD4+ cells. Study-wide results and caveats: The study found no significant CD8+ Simpson's diversity difference between patients and controls. Patients and controls shared approximately 30 CD8+ CDR3 sequences, highly expressed in patients.

Note on this clonotype: Antigen specificity is unknown.

The CDR3 totals 12 residues. V lost 5 bases to trimming and J lost 2 bases, with 8 bases between them. In germline, CDR1 is SGHRS, CDR2 YFSETQ. According to the study, genomic DNA was the template for TCR beta VDJ and CDR3 profiling. TCRdb analysed the reads with MiXCR anew, one entry per CDR3 protein. The sample carries under 40,000 distinct CDR3 sequences, more than 65% recorded once. V usage is TRBV5-1 and J usage is TRBJ2-7; D is unclear. The receptor comes from a human donor in good health, serving as a control. The sample consisted of sorted CD4+, CD8+, or CD8+CD57+ T cells (not recorded which) from PBMCs. The CDR3 DNA sequence: TGCGCCAGCAGAAGGGATACCTACGAGCAGTACTTC. This codes for CASRRDTYEQYF.